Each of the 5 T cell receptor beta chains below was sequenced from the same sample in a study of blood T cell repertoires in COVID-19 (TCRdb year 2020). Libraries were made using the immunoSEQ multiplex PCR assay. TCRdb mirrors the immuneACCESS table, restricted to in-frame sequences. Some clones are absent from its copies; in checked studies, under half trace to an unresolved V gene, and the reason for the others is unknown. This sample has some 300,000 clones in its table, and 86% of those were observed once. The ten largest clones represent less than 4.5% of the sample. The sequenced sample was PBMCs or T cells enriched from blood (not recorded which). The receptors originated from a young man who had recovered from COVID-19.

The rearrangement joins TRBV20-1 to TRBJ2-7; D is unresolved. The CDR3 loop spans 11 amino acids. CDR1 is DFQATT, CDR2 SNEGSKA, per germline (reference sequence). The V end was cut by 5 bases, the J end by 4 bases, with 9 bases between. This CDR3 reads CSAADTYEQYF. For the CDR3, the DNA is TGCAGTGCTGCTGATACTTACGAGCAGTACTTC.

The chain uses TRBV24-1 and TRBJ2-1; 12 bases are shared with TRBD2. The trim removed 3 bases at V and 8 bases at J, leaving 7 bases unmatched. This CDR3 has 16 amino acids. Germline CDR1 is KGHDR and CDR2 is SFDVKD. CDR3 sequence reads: CATSDAVLAGGDEQFF. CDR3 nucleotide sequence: TGTGCCACCAGTGATGCTGTCCTAGCGGGAGGGGATGAGCAGTTCTTC.

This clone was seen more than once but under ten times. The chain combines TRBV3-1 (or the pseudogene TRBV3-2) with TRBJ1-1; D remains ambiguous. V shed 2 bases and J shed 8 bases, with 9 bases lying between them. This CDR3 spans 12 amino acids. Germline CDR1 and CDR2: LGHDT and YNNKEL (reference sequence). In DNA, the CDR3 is TGTGCCAGCAGCCAAAATAATGCGGAAGCTTTCTTT. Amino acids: CASSQNNAEAFF.

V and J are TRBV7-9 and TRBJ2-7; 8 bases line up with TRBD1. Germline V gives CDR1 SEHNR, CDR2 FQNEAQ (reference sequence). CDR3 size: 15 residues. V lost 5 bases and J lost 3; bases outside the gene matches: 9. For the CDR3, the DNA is TGTGCCAGCAGCATAGGACAGGGCTCGTACTACGAGCAGTACTTC. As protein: CASSIGQGSYYEQYF.

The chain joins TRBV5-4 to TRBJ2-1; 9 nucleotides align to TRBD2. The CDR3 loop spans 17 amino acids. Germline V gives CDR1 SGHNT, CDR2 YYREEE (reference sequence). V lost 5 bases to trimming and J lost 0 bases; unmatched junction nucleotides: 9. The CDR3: CASRGGLAGVSYNEQFF. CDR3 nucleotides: TGTGCCAGCAGAGGGGGATTAGCGGGGGTCTCCTACAATGAGCAGTTCTTC.